This record covers a single T cell receptor (beta chain). Its antigen is unidentified. A second PCR of 7 to 11 cycles used a sample-barcoded 5' primer and a J-beta primer mix. Using its own MiXCR run on the 5' RACE reads, TCRdb lists one record per CDR3 protein. The sample holds about 720,000 distinct CDR3 sequences, approximately 22% seen once. The J segment lost 8 bases and the V segment lost 2 bases, leaving 14 bases of the junction unmatched. The CDR3 consists of 16 residues. The germline V gene encodes CDR1 DFQATT and CDR2 SNEGSKA (reference sequence). This record belongs to a study of blood T cells in healthy people across ages. Study findings and constraints: There was a strong correlation between TCR beta diversity and naive T cell percentage. PBMCs left unsorted prevented a conclusive naive versus antigen-experienced comparison.

Caucasian, healthy and from Russia, the donors were aged between about 6 and 90. The sequence was collected from a man aged 70 or older in good health. This sequence joins TRBV20-1 and TRBJ2-3, with TRBD2 identical over 9 bases. The sequencing sample was made of blood. For the CDR3, the DNA is TGCAGTGCTAGACCTAGAGGTGGTAGCGGGGGAGTTACGCAGTATTTT. This codes for CSARPRGGSGGVTQYF.